This T cell receptor (beta chain) appears in the sequencing data of a study of PD-1 blockade in classical Hodgkin lymphoma. Points from the study as a whole: Whatever underlies the repertoire differences (possibly disease activity or prior therapy) remains undefined.

This clone has only one observation. Antigen specificity is unknown. The germline CDR1 and CDR2 sequences are LNHNV and YYDKDF (reference sequence). The CDR3 is made up of 15 amino acids. V lost 4 bases and J lost 8; bases outside the gene matches: 9. The protocol was immunoSEQ multiplex PCR, while the TCRdb copy is restricted to in-frame clones and leaves out a portion. The sample carries some 31,000 clones, approximately 94% recorded once. Time point described: newly diagnosed, previously untreated cHL patient sample. The authors compared against newly diagnosed, untreated classical Hodgkin lymphoma PBMCs.

The receptor was derived from a human donor with classical Hodgkin lymphoma. Source material: peripheral blood mononuclear cells (PBMCs). This chain uses TRBV15 with TRBJ2-2; 8 bases agree with TRBD2. The CDR3 DNA is TGTGCCACCAGCACCCGGATTTTAGCGGGAGGGGAGCTGTTTTTT. This codes for CATSTRILAGGELFF.